This TCR beta chain was sequenced in a study of blood T cell repertoires in COVID-19. As for the study in general: Samples of COVID-19 (acute and convalescent) were obtained from the United States, Italy and Spain. Nucleic acid was either cDNA or gDNA, and it came from T cells, B-cell-depleted T cells, or PBMCs.

Sequenced by immunoSEQ multiplex PCR; TCRdb stores in-frame clones only, minus some. The data contain some 370,000 clones, around 90% of them singletons. This clone was seen just once. In germline, CDR1 is MNHEY, CDR2 SVGEGT. With 5 bases removed from V and 2 bases from J, the gap between germline ends came to 6 bases. The CDR3 has 12 amino acids. The chain has TRBV6-2 or TRBV6-3 and TRBJ1-2; D not certain. This TCR was recovered from a man aged 18-30 years with active or convalescent COVID-19. Material for sequencing was peripheral blood. CDR3 coding DNA: TGTGCCAGCAGTGCGGGCAACTATGGCTACACCTTC. It codes for CASSAGNYGYTF.